Sequencing of this T cell receptor beta chain was carried out in a study of shared clonotypes between healthy human individuals. Study outcomes and limitations: Naive CD4 clonotypes overlapped across a handful of donors at around 4.7%.

TCRdb keeps only in-frame clones here, not all; method: immunoSEQ multiplex PCR. The repertoire holds about 1.5 million clones, with about 98% as singletons. Germline V gives CDR1 LGHNA, CDR2 YNFKEQ. The CDR3 is made up of 15 amino acids. The ends lost 4 bases at V and 5 bases at J; junction bases unmatched: 9. Note on this clone: Its antigen is unknown.

The chain is built from TRBV4-2 and TRBJ2-5; 8 bases line up with TRBD1. Sequenced input: naive CD4+ T cells sorted from blood. Subset reported: CD45RA+ positively selected. This TCR was recovered from a young man in good health. For the CDR3, the DNA is TGTGCCAGCAGCCCTCGACAGGGGTGGTTTGAGACCCAGTACTTC. It yields the protein CASSPRQGWFETQYF.